This TCR beta chain was retrieved from a study of human T cells and chemical hapten exposure. At the level of the study: Patients, a majority of them female, were diagnosed with alopecia areata, totalis or universalis.

This clonotype was observed a few times. Individual cDNA molecules had unique molecular identifiers attached to them by the library. In the authors' methods: Sampled TCR counts reached a median of around 89,000 per sample, with values ranging from about 23,224 to 690,600. Each CDR3 protein is one row after TCRdb ran MiXCR on the RACE reads. What appears here as the V and J calls and clone size reflects TCRdb's work, not the paper's. The table lists about 140,000 distinct CDR3 sequences, 10% to 15% of them singletons, with roughly 1.4% in the top ten. Trimming took 4 bases from V and 5 from J, leaving 9 bases between them. This CDR3 has 12 residues. Germline CDR1 SGHKS, CDR2 YYEKEE (reference sequence). Time point given: patch test 2, 6 weeks after DPC sensitization. The treatment was: therapeutic diphenylcyclopropenone sensitization with weekly scalp DPC.

The sample in question was whole blood, obtained in connection with sensitization to the hapten diphenylcyclopropenone (DPC). This clonotype was sampled from a woman between 45 and 65 years old with alopecia areata. Some clones in this sample may be carry-over from other donors' samples. The rearrangement links TRBV5-5 to TRBJ2-5; D not resolved. This CDR3 reads CASSLRYETQYF. The CDR3 coding sequence is TGTGCCAGCAGCCTCCGGTATGAGACCCAGTACTTC.